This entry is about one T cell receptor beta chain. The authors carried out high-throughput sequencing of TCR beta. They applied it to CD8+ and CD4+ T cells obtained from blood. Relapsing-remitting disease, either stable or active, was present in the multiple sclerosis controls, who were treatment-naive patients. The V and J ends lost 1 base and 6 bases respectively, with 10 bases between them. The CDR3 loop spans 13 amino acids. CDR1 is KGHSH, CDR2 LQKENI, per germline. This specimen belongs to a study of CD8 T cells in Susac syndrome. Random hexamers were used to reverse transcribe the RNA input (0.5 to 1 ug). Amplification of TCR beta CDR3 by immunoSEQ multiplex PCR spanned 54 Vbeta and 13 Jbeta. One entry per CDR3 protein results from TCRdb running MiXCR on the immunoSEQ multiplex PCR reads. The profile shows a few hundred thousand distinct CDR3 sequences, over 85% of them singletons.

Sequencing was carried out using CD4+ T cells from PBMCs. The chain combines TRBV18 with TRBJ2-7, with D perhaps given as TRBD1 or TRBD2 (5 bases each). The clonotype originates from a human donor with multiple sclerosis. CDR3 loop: CASSPLWGFEQYV. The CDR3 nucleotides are TGTGCCAGCTCACCACTCTGGGGGTTCGAGCAGTACGTC.